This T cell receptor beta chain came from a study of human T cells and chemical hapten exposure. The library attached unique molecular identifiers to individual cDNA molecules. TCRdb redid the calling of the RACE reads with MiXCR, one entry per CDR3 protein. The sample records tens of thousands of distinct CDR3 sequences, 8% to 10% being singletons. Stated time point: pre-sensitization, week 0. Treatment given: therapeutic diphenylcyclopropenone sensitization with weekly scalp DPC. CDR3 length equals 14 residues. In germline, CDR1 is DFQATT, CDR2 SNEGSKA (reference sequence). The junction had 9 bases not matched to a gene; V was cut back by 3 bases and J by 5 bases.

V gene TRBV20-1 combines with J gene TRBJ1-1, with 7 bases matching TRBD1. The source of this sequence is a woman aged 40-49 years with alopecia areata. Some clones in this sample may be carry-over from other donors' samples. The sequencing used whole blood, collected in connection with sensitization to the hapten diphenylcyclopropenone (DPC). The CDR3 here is CSARAGGFGTEAFF. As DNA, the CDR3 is TGCAGTGCTAGGGCAGGGGGTTTTGGGACTGAAGCTTTCTTT.